This is a list of T cell receptor beta chains from one sample in a study of cytomegalovirus exposure and HLA in healthy donors. Sequencing used immunoSEQ multiplex PCR; TCRdb keeps in-frame clones, though not all of them. The profile shows 250,000 to 350,000 clones, just over 85% of them singletons. The material sequenced was PBMCs. These receptor sequences come from a man aged 35 to 55 in good health and CMV-seropositive. Each CDR3 is given with its conserved first and last residue. A D gene is named only where the DNA matches it firmly. Not every row has a clone size; where given, it reads once, few, many or a size class.

>TRBV6-5|TRBD2|TRBJ2-5|-
CASSYGGGAETQYF
TGTGCCAGCAGTTACGGGGGAGGGGCAGAGACCCAGTACTTC
>TRBV6-1|-|TRBJ1-5|-
CASSERGRGLHQPQHF
TGTGCCAGCAGTGAACGCGGCAGGGGATTGCATCAGCCCCAGCATTTT
>TRBV27|-|TRBJ2-2|few
CASSLSRGGTGELFF
TGTGCCAGCAGTTTATCCAGGGGTGGCACCGGGGAGCTGTTTTTT
>TRBV29-1|-|TRBJ2-6|-
CSVETGEALSGANVLTF
TGCAGCGTTGAAACAGGGGAGGCCCTATCTGGGGCCAACGTCCTGACTTTC
>TRBV7-3|TRBD1|TRBJ2-1|-
CASSFQGAYEQFF
TGTGCCAGCAGCTTTCAGGGGGCCTATGAGCAGTTCTTC
>TRBV7-9|TRBD1|TRBJ1-5|-
CSSSQTGNQPQHF
TGTTCCAGCAGCCAGACAGGGAATCAGCCCCAGCATTTT
>TRBV4-2|-|TRBJ2-7|-
CASSHPFDGGEGVAEQYF
TGTGCCAGCAGCCATCCCTTTGATGGGGGCGAAGGGGTTGCCGAGCAGTACTTC
>TRBV2|TRBD1|TRBJ2-5|-
CASTGGETQYF
TGTGCCAGTACAGGGGGAGAGACCCAGTACTTC
>TRBV27|TRBD2|TRBJ2-7|-
CASSSSRDYYEQYF
TGTGCCAGCAGTTCCTCCCGGGACTACTACGAGCAGTACTTC
>TRBV27|TRBD2|TRBJ2-1|-
CASSPTGLAGGQFF
TGTGCCAGCAGTCCCACGGGACTAGCGGGAGGACAGTTCTTC
>TRBV2|TRBD1|TRBJ1-2|-
CASSEDAGGNYGYTF
TGTGCCAGCAGTGAAGATGCAGGGGGCAACTATGGCTACACCTTC
>TRBV10-3|TRBD1|TRBJ1-5|-
CASRPGGSNQPQHF
TGTGCCAGCAGACCAGGGGGTAGCAATCAGCCCCAGCATTTT
>TRBV29-1|TRBD2|TRBJ2-2|-
CSVEDGGAGELFF
TGCAGCGTTGAGGACGGGGGGGCCGGGGAGCTGTTTTTT
>TRBV5-4|TRBD2|TRBJ2-3|-
CASSSGGRFTGDTQYF
TGTGCCAGCAGCTCGGGGGGGAGGTTTACGGGAGATACGCAGTATTTT
>TRBV7-9|-|TRBJ2-1|-
CASSPQPGSYHEQFF
TGTGCCAGCAGCCCACAACCGGGTAGTTATCATGAGCAGTTCTTC
>TRBV4-1|-|TRBJ1-2|-
CASSQVAREEGYTF
TGCGCCAGCAGCCAAGTTGCCAGGGAGGAAGGCTACACCTTC
>TRBV6-1|TRBD2|TRBJ2-7|few
CASSPGLAPYEQYF
TGTGCCAGCAGTCCCGGACTAGCGCCCTACGAGCAGTACTTC
>TRBV2|TRBD2|TRBJ2-3|few
CASSEGLAGGQTQYF
TGTGCCAGCAGTGAAGGGCTAGCGGGAGGACAGACGCAGTATTTT
>TRBV5-4|-|TRBJ2-5|-
CASSLVPGSQETQYF
TGTGCCAGCAGCTTGGTGCCCGGGAGTCAGGAGACCCAGTACTTC
>TRBV6-5|-|TRBJ2-7|-
CASGRQGSYEQYF
TGTGCCAGCGGCCGCCAGGGCTCCTACGAGCAGTACTTC
>TRBV19|TRBD1|TRBJ2-7|-
CASSAGTGLSYEQYF
TGTGCCAGTAGCGCCGGGACAGGGCTGTCCTACGAGCAGTACTTC
>TRBV27|TRBD1|TRBJ1-2|-
CASSLGTGDFYGYTF
TGTGCCAGCAGTTTAGGGACAGGGGACTTCTATGGCTACACCTTC
>TRBV5-4|-|TRBJ1-4|-
CASSLNRGGNEKLFF
TGTGCCAGCAGCTTGAATCGCGGGGGTAATGAAAAACTGTTTTTT
>TRBV7-8|TRBD1|TRBJ2-1|-
CASSLVAGGNEQFF
TGTGCCAGCAGCTTAGTGGCAGGGGGCAATGAGCAGTTCTTC
>TRBV6-5|TRBD2|TRBJ2-7|-
CASSGRLAAAYEQYF
TGTGCCAGCAGCGGACGACTAGCGGCGGCCTACGAGCAGTACTTC
>TRBV5-1|TRBD2|TRBJ2-1|-
CASSLRLAGVIEQFF
TGCGCCAGCAGCTTAAGACTAGCGGGAGTAATTGAGCAGTTCTTC
>TRBV10-2|-|TRBJ1-2|few
CASSEIGGGYTF
TGCGCCAGCAGTGAAATTGGGGGCGGCTACACCTTC
>TRBV30|TRBD1|TRBJ1-5|-
CAWSVPGTDQHF
TGTGCCTGGAGTGTCCCCGGGACAGACCAGCATTTT
>TRBV18|-|TRBJ1-1|-
CASSVTREHTEAFF
TGTGCCAGCTCAGTCACCAGGGAACACACTGAAGCTTTCTTT
>TRBV5-5|TRBD1|TRBJ1-1|-
CASSQGVGTEALF
TGTGCCAGCAGCCAGGGGGTTGGGACTGAAGCTCTCTTT
>TRBV11-3|TRBD1|TRBJ1-1|once
CASSLWDRGLGAFF
TGTGCCAGCAGCTTGTGGGACAGGGGGCTTGGGGCTTTCTTT
>TRBV9|TRBD2|TRBJ2-1|-
CASSATSSSYNEQFF
TGTGCCAGCAGCGCGACTAGCTCTTCCTACAATGAGCAGTTCTTC
>TRBV5-1|-|TRBJ2-7|-
CASSPPGQPSYEQYF
TGCGCCAGCAGCCCCCCAGGGCAACCTAGCTACGAGCAGTACTTC
>TRBV9|-|TRBJ2-1|-
CASSVRPEGYNEQFF
TGTGCCAGCAGCGTACGACCAGAGGGCTACAATGAGCAGTTCTTC
>TRBV6-1|TRBD2|TRBJ2-7|-
CASSLAGYYEQYF
TGTGCCAGTTCGTTAGCGGGATACTACGAGCAGTACTTC
>TRBV9|TRBD2|TRBJ2-1|-
CASSPLPSPTGGPRNEQFF
TGTGCCAGCAGCCCTCTGCCCTCGCCGACGGGAGGGCCAAGGAATGAGCAGTTCTTC
>TRBV7-2|TRBD2|TRBJ2-3|-
CASSLVLLAGEYPDTQYF
TGTGCCAGCAGCTTAGTCCTACTAGCGGGAGAGTACCCAGATACGCAGTATTTT
>TRBV19|-|TRBJ1-6|-
CASSFKTARRFHF
TGTGCCAGTAGTTTCAAGACGGCCCGCAGGTTCCACTTT
>TRBV5-1|TRBD1|TRBJ2-5|-
CASSFLKFVTGGETQYF
TGCGCCAGCAGCTTCCTAAAGTTCGTCACAGGGGGGGAGACCCAGTACTTC
>TRBV27|TRBD2|TRBJ2-3|-
CASSVSGRTDTQYF
TGTGCCAGCAGCGTAAGCGGGAGGACAGATACGCAGTATTTT
>TRBV10-2|-|TRBJ1-3|-
CASSDPPSGNTIYF
TGCGCCAGCAGTGACCCCCCGTCTGGAAACACCATATATTTT
>TRBV9|TRBD2|TRBJ2-1|once
CASSGLAGGDNEQFF
TGTGCCAGCAGCGGACTAGCGGGAGGGGATAATGAGCAGTTCTTC
>TRBV5-6|-|TRBJ2-1|few
CASSLSGVEQFF
TGTGCCAGCAGCTTGTCGGGAGTTGAGCAGTTCTTC
>TRBV5-5|-|TRBJ1-4|-
CASSAGLTNEKLFF
TGTGCCAGCAGCGCGGGACTAACTAATGAAAAACTGTTTTTT
>TRBV11-1|-|TRBJ2-7|-
CASSLTTGRYEQYF
TGTGCCAGCAGCTTAACCACAGGGAGATACGAGCAGTACTTC
>TRBV28|TRBD2|TRBJ2-1|-
CASIPSWGLAGGQSYNEQFF
TGTGCCAGCATTCCCTCCTGGGGGCTAGCGGGAGGGCAATCCTACAATGAGCAGTTCTTC
>TRBV29-1|TRBD1|TRBJ2-7|-
CSVEFSGTEDYEQYF
TGCAGCGTTGAATTTTCCGGGACAGAAGACTACGAGCAGTACTTC